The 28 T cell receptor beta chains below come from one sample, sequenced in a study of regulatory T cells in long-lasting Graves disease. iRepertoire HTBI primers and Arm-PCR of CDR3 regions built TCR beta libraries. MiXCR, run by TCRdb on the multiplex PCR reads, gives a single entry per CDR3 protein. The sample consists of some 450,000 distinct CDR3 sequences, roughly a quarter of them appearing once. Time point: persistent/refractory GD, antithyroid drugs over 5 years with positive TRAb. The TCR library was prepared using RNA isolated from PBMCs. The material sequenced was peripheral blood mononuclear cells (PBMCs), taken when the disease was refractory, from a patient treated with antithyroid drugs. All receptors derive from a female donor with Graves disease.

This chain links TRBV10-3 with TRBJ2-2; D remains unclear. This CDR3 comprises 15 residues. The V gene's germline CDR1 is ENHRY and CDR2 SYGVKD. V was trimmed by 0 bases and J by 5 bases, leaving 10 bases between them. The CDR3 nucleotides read TGTGCCATCAGTGAGTCGTCGGTGAGAACCGGGGAGCTGTTTTTT. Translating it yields CAISESSVRTGELFF.

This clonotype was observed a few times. The CDR3 DNA is TGTGCCAGTAACCCCTCGGGGATGTCGAACACCGGGGAGCTGTTTTTT. This encodes CASNPSGMSNTGELFF. This rearrangement joins TRBV19 to TRBJ2-2; perhaps TRBD2 as D (5 bases). With 7 bases removed from V and 0 bases from J, the gap between germline ends came to 15 bases. CDR3 length: 16 amino acids. Germline lookup yields CDR1 LNHDA and CDR2 SQIVND (reference sequence).

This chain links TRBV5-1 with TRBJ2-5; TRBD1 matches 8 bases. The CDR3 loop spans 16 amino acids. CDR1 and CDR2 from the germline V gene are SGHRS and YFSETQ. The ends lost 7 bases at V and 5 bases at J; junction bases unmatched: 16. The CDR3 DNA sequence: TGCGCCAGCGGGACTGCGATCAGGGGGCCGAGTGAGACCCAGTACTTC. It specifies CASGTAIRGPSETQYF. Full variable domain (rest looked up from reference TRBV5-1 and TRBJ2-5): KAGVTQTPRYLIKTRGQQVTLSCSPISGHRSVSWYQQTPGQGLQFLFEYFSETQRNKGNFPGRFSGRQFSNSRSEMNVSTLELGDSALYLCASGTAIRGPSETQYFGPGTRLLVL.

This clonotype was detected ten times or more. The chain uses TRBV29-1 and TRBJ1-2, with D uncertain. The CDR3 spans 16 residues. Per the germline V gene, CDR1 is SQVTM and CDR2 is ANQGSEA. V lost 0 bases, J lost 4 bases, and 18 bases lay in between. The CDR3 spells CSVEDPEVYGVYGYTF. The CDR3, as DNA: TGCAGCGTTGAAGATCCTGAGGTTTATGGGGTCTATGGCTACACCTTC.

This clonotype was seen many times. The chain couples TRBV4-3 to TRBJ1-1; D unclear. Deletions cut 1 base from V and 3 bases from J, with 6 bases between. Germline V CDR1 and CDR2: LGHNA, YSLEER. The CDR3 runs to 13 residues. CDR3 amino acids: CASSQVRDTEAFF. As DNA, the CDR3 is TGCGCCAGCAGCCAAGTACGAGACACTGAAGCTTTCTTT.

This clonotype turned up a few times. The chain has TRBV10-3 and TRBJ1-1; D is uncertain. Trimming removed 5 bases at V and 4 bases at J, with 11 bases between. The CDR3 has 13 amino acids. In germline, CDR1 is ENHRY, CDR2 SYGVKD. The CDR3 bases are TGTGCCATCAGTTCCCTAGGTGGCACTGAAGCTTTCTTT. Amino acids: CAISSLGGTEAFF.

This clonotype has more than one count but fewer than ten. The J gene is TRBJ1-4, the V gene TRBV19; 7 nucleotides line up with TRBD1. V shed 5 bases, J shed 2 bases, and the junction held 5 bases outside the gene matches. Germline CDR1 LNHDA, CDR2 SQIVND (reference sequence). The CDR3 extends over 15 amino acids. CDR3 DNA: TGTGCCAGTAGTGCCGACAGGGCGACTAATGAAAAACTGTTTTTT. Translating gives CASSADRATNEKLFF.

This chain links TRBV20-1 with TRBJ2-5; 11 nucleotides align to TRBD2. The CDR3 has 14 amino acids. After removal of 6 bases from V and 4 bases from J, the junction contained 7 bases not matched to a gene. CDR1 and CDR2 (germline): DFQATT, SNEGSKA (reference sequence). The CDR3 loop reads CSANLAGGGETQYF. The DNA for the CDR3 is TGCAGTGCCAATCTAGCGGGAGGAGGAGAGACCCAGTACTTC.

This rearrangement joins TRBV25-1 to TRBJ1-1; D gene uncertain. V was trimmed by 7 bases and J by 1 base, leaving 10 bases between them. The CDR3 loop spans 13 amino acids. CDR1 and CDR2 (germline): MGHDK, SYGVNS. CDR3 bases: TGTGCCAGCATGGACTGGCCGAACACTGAAGCTTTCTTT. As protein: CASMDWPNTEAFF.

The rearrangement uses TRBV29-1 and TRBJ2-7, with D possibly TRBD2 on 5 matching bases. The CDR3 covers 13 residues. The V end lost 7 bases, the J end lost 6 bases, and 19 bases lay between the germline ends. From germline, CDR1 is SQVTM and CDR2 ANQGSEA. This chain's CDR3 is CSARGLGSSEQYF. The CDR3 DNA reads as TGCAGCGCTCGGGGTCTGGGGAGTTCCGAGCAGTACTTC.

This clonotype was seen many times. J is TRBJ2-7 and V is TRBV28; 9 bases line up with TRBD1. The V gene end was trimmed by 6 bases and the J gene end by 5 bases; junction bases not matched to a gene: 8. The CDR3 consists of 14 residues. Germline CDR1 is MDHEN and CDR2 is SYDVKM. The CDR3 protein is CASSPADRGHEQYF. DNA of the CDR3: TGTGCCAGCAGCCCCGCGGACAGGGGACACGAGCAGTACTTC. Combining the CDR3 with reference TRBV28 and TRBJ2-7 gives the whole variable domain DVKVTQSSRYLVKRTGEKVFLECVQDMDHENMFWYRQDPGLGLRLIYFSYDVKMKEKGDIPEGYSVSREKKERFSLILESASTNQTSMYLCASSPADRGHEQYFGPGTRLTVT.

The CDR3 region is CSARVDRDLPYEQYF. The CDR3 DNA reads TGCAGTGCTAGGGTAGACAGGGATCTCCCCTACGAGCAGTACTTC. This chain connects TRBV20-1 to TRBJ2-7; 7 bases match TRBD1. Germline V gene data show CDR1 as DFQATT and CDR2 as SNEGSKA (reference sequence). Germline trimming cut 3 bases from V and 2 bases from J; bases unmatched to any gene: 10. The CDR3 sequence is 15 residues long.

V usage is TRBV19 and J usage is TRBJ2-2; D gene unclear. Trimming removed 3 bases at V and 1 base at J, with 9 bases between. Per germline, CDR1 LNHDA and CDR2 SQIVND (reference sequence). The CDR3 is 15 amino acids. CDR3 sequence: CASSISEVNTGELFF. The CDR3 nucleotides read TGTGCCAGTAGTATCAGTGAGGTGAACACCGGGGAGCTGTTTTTT.

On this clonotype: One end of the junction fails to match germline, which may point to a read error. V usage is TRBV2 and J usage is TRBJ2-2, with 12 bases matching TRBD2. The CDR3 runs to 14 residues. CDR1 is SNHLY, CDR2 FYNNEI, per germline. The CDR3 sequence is CARRLAGAAGELFF. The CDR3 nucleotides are TGTGCCCGCAGACTAGCGGGAGCGGCCGGGGAGCTGTTTTTT.

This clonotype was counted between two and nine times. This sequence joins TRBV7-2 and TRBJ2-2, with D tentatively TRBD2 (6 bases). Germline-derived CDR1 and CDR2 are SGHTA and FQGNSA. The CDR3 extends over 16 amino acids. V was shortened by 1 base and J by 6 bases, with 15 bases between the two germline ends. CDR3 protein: CASSLVWTKGSGELFF. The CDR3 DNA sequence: TGTGCCAGCAGCTTAGTTTGGACTAAGGGATCCGGGGAGCTGTTTTTT.

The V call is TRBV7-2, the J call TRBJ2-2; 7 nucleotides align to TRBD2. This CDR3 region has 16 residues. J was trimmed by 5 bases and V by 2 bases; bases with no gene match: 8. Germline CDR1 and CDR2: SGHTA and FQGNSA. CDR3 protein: CASSLSWRERTGELFF. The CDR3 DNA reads TGTGCCAGCAGCTTATCTTGGCGGGAGAGAACCGGGGAGCTGTTTTTT.

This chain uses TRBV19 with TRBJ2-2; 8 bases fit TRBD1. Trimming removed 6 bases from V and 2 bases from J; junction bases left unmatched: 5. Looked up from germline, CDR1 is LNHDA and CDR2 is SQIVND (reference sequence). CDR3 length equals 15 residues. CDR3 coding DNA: TGTGCCAGTAGATTGACAGGGGACAACACCGGGGAGCTGTTTTTT. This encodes CASRLTGDNTGELFF.

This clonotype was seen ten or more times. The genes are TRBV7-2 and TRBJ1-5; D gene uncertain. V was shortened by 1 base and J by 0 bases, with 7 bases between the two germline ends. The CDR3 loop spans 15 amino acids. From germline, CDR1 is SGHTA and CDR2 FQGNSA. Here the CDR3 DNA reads TGTGCCAGCAGCTTAGGCGCAAATAGCAATCAGCCCCAGCATTTT. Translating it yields CASSLGANSNQPQHF.

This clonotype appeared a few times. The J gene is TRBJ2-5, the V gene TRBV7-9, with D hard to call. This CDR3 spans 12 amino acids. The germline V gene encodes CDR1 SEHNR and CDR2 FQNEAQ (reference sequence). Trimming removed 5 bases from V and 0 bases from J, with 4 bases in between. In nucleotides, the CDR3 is TGTGCCAGCAGCCACGACCAAGAGACCCAGTACTTC. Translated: CASSHDQETQYF.

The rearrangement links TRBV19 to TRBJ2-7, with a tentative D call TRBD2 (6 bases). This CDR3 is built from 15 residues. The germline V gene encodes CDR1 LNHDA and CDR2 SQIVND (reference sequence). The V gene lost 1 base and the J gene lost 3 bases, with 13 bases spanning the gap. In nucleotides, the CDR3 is TGTGCCAGTAGTATAGGTGCGGGAAGTAACTACGAGCAGTACTTC. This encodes CASSIGAGSNYEQYF.

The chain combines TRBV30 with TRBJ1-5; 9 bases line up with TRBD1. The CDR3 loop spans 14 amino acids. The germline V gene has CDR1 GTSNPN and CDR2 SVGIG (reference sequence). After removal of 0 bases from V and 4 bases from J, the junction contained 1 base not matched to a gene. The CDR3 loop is CAWSVGTGNQPQHF. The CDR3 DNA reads TGTGCCTGGAGTGTTGGGACAGGGAATCAGCCCCAGCATTTT.

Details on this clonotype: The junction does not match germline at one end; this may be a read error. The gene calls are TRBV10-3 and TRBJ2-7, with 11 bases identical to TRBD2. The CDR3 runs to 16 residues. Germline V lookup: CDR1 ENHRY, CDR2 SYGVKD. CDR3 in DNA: TGTGTCATCAGTGAGTCAGGCCTAGCGGGAGGCTACGAGCAGTACTTC. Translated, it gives CVISESGLAGGYEQYF.

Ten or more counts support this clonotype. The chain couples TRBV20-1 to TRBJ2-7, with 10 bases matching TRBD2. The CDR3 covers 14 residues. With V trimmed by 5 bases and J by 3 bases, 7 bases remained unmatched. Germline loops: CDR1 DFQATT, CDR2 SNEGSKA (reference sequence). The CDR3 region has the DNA TGCAGTGCTGACACGGGACTAGCGAACTACGAGCAGTACTTC. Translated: CSADTGLANYEQYF.

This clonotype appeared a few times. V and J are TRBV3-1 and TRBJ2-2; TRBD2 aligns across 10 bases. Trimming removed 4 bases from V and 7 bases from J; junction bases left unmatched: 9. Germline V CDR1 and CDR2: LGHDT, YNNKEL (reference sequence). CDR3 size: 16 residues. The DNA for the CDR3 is TGTGCCAGCAGCCGCGGGACCGGGACTAGCGTCGGGGAGCTGTTTTTT. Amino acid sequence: CASSRGTGTSVGELFF.

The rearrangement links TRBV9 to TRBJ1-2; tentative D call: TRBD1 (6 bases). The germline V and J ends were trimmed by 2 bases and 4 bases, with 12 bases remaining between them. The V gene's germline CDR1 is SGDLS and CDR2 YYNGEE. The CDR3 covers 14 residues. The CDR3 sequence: CASSVEEQGYGYTF. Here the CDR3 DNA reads TGTGCCAGCAGCGTTGAAGAACAGGGCTATGGCTACACCTTC.

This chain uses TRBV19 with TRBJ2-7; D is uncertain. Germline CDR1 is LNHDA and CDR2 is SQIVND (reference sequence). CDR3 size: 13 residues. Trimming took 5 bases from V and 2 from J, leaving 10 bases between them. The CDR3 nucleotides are TGTGCCAGTAGTTACGCGCACCCCTACGAGCAGTACTTC. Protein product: CASSYAHPYEQYF.

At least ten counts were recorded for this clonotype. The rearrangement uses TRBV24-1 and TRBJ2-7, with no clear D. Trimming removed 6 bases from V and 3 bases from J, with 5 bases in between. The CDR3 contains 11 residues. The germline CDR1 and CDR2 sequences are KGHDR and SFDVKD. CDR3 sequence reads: CATSSNYEQYF. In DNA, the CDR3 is TGTGCCACCAGTTCAAACTACGAGCAGTACTTC.

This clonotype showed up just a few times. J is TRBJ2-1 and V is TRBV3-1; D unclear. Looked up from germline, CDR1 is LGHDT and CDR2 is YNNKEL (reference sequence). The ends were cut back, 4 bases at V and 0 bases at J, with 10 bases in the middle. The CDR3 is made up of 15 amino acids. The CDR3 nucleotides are TGTGCCAGCAGCCCCGTACCGCTCTCCTACAATGAGCAGTTCTTC. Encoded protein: CASSPVPLSYNEQFF.